The 2 T cell receptor beta chains listed next were all sequenced from one sample in a study of spatial heterogeneity in lung cancer. Sample time point: sample taken at primary tumor resection. The input material, whole RNA from tumor, nontumor lung or frozen PBMC, was sequenced unsorted. TCRdb reprocessed the 5' RACE reads with MiXCR, giving one entry per CDR3 protein. The sample lists approximately 52,000 distinct CDR3 sequences, less than 8.5% seen once, with approximately 2.6% in the top ten. The material was PBMCs, obtained at surgery. The receptors derive from a female donor with early-stage non-small cell lung cancer.

This clonotype was detected only a few times. The chain recombines TRBV5-1 with TRBJ2-3; unclear D gene. Germline-derived CDR1 and CDR2 are SGHRS and YFSETQ. The CDR3 spans 13 residues. V was trimmed by 0 bases and J by 4 bases, leaving 6 bases between them. The CDR3 region is CASSLVGPDTQYF. The DNA of the CDR3 is TGCGCCAGCAGCTTGGTCGGGCCAGATACGCAGTATTTT.

At least ten counts were recorded for this clonotype. The chain carries TRBV11-1 and TRBJ2-1, with 11 bases fitting TRBD2. Germline trimming cut 5 bases from V and 5 bases from J; bases unmatched to any gene: 5. The length of the CDR3 is 15 residues. CDR1 is SGHAT, CDR2 FQDESV, per germline (reference sequence). CDR3 protein: CASSPGLAVNNEQFF. CDR3 DNA: TGTGCCAGCAGCCCGGGACTAGCGGTTAACAATGAGCAGTTCTTC.